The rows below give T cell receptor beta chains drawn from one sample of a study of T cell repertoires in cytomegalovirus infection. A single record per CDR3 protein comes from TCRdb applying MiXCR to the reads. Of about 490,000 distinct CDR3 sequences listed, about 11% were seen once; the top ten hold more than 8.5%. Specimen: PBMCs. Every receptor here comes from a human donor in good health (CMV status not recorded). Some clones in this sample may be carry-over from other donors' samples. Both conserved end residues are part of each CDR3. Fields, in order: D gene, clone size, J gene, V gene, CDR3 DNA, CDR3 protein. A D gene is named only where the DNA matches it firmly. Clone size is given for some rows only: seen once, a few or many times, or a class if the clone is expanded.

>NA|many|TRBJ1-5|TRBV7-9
TGTGCCAGCAGCTCACCGGGGGCGAATCAGCCCCAGCATTTT
CASSSPGANQPQHF
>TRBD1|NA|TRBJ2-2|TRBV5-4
TGTGCCAGCAGCTTGCAGGGGGCAAGTGGGGAGCTGTTTTTT
CASSLQGASGELFF
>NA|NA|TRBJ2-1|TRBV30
TGTGCCTGGAGACTTGAGGGGCGGGCCATGTTCTTC
CAWRLEGRAMFF
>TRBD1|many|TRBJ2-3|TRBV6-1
TGTGCCAGCAGGATGACAGGGGGCGGGTGGAGCGGCACAGATACGCAGTATTTT
CASRMTGGGWSGTDTQYF
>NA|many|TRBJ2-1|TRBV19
TGTGCCAGTTCTAGTATAAGTATGGCAAGCTCCTACAATGAGCAGTTCTTC
CASSSISMASSYNEQFF
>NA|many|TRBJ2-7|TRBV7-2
TGTGCCAGCAGCTCAGGAGGGGGAGGCCTCTACGAGCAGTACTTC
CASSSGGGGLYEQYF
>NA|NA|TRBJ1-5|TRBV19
TGTGCCAGTAGTAACAGGGTTAATCAGCCCCAGCATTTT
CASSNRVNQPQHF
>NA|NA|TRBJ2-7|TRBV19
TGTGCCAGTAGTACTCGGGATACAAGGTACTTC
CASSTRDTRYF
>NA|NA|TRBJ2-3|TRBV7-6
TGTGCCAGCAGCATGAGATCAGATACGCAGTATTTT
CASSMRSDTQYF
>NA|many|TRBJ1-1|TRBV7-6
TGTGCCAGCAGCTTAGCCGGGACGGTGGTGAACACTGAAGCTTTCTTT
CASSLAGTVVNTEAFF
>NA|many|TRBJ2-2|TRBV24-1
TGTGCCACCAGTGAGCAGCGAGGCAGGGGCATCAGGGAGCTGTTTTTT
CATSEQRGRGIRELFF
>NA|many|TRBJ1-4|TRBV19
TGTGCCAGTGGTACTGGACAGAGTCTTTATAATGAAAAACTGTTTTTT
CASGTGQSLYNEKLFF
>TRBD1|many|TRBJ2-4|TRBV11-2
TGTGCCAGCAGCCCGAGACAGGGGGCCATTCAGTACTTC
CASSPRQGAIQYF
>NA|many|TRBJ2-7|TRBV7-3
TGTGCCAGCAGCGTAACCTCCGGGACGGTCTACGAGCAGTACTTC
CASSVTSGTVYEQYF
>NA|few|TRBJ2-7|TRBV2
TGTGCCAGCAGACAGGGTTCCGGCGAGCAGTACTTC
CASRQGSGEQYF
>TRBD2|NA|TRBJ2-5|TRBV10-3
TGTGCCATCAGTGGGCGTGAAGCGGGGGAAGAGACCCAGTACTTC
CAISGREAGEETQYF
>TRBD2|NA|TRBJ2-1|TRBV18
TGTGCCAGCTCACCACGAGTGACTAGCGGGTACAATGAGCAGTTCTTC
CASSPRVTSGYNEQFF
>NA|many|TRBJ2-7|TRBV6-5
TGTGCCAGCAGTTACACAGTCACCTACGAGCAGTACTTC
CASSYTVTYEQYF
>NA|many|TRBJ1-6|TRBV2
TGTGCCAGCAGCGCTGGGAGCTCCTATAATTCACCCCTCCACTTT
CASSAGSSYNSPLHF
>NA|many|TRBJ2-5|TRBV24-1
TGTGCCACCAGTGATTTTGGCAGGGTGGGGGGACAAGAGACCCAGTACTTC
CATSDFGRVGGQETQYF
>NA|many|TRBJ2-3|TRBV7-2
TGTGCCAGCAGCTCCCGGGGTAGCGGCACAGATACGCAGTATTTT
CASSSRGSGTDTQYF
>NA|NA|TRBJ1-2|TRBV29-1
TGCAGCGTTGGGTCCCGGACGGTTAACTATGGCTACACCTTC
CSVGSRTVNYGYTF
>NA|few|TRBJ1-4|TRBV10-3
TGTGCCATCAGTGAGTCGTACAGGGAGGCGGAAAAACTGTTTTTT
CAISESYREAEKLFF
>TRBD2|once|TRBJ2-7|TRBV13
TGTGCCAGCATATCGGCTAGCGGTTCCTACGAGCAGTACTTC
CASISASGSYEQYF
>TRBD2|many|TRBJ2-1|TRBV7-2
TGTGCCAGCAGCTTAGTACTAGCGGGGGACCCGAGGAGGAATGAGCAGTTCTTC
CASSLVLAGDPRRNEQFF
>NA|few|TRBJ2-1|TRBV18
TGTGCCAGCTCACCACCCCACCAGAGAAGCAATGAGCAGTTCTTC
CASSPPHQRSNEQFF
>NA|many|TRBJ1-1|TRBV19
TGTGCCAGCGGGGAAGCCACGGCATTGAACACTGAAGCTTTCTTT
CASGEATALNTEAFF
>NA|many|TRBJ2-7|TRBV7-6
TGTGCCAGCAGCTACGGGACACGGTACGAGCAGTACTTC
CASSYGTRYEQYF
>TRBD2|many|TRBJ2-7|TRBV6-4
TGTGCCAGTAGTGTAGCGGGAGGGCCCTACGAGCAGTACTTC
CASSVAGGPYEQYF
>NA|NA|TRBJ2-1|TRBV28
TGTGCCAGCAGTTTTCGGTCGCCAGAGCAGTTCTTC
CASSFRSPEQFF